Described below is a single TCR beta chain sequence and its context. Its antigen is not known. The study ran its PCR with 60 Vbeta and 13 Jbeta primers. The table came from immunoSEQ multiplex PCR; TCRdb's copy has only in-frame clones and leaves some out. The sample has 150,000 to 200,000 clones; 60% to 80% are singletons. The sample comes from a study of cytomegalovirus exposure and HLA in healthy donors. General study points: Among TCR beta chains, those listed as cytomegalovirus-associated numbered roughly 150. Most TCR beta V segments were productive about 87% or about 30% of the time in an earlier analysis.

The germline V gene has CDR1 MGHRA and CDR2 YSYEKL. This CDR3 comprises 16 residues. The V segment lost 0 bases and the J segment 4 bases; nucleotides outside the gene matches: 6. V usage is TRBV4-1 and J usage is TRBJ2-7; 10 bases fit TRBD2. The sequence was collected from a woman aged 45-65 years in good health and CMV-seropositive. Sequenced: PBMCs. CDR3 nucleotides: TGCGCCAGCAGCCAAGATCAATTAGCGGGGGGTTACGAGCAGTACTTC. Its protein is CASSQDQLAGGYEQYF.